This TCR beta chain was identified in a study of OX40 agonist ivuxolimab in advanced cancers. About the study: Those enrolled were roughly 80% male, with a mean age of 60 years and ages from 23 to 79. Patients with prior anti-PD-1, anti-PD-L1 or anti-CTLA-4 therapy were eligible; 40% to 45% had some.

On this clone itself: The antigen is unknown.

Anyone with autoimmune disease history or systemic immunosuppression was excluded. The V gene's germline CDR1 is SGDLS and CDR2 YYNGEE. J gave up 0 bases and V 4 bases, and 3 bases lay outside the gene matches. The CDR3 contains 14 residues. Study conclusions and caveats: By week 6 at 0.1 to 3.0 mg/kg, blood CD4+ and CD8+ T cells had expanded clonally.

The repertoire was sequenced with immunoSEQ multiplex PCR; TCRdb's copy has only in-frame clones and lacks some. Of 55,000 or so clones detected, roughly 86% appear once; the ten largest clones hold about 7%. The TCR was taken from an adult with an advanced solid tumor such as melanoma, head and neck, liver or kidney cancer. The specimen comprised CD4+ or CD8+ T cells sorted from blood, sampled in a trial of the OX40 agonist ivuxolimab. This sequence joins TRBV9 and TRBJ2-7; TRBD2 agrees at 8 bases. The CDR3 region is CASSPSGSSYEQYF. For the CDR3, the DNA is TGTGCCAGCAGCCCCAGCGGGAGCTCCTACGAGCAGTACTTC.